This entry lists 8 T cell receptor beta chains sequenced from one sample in a study of T cells in Graves' hyperthyroidism and ophthalmopathy. TCR beta CDR3 sequences were amplified from RNA transcripts. The primer set for the first-round RT-PCR of the TCR CDR3 was HTBI. Via MiXCR, TCRdb re-called the multiplex PCR reads, giving one row per CDR3 protein. The repertoire holds 500,000 to 650,000 distinct CDR3 sequences, roughly 18% seen once, with under 20% in the top ten. Sequenced: blood. These receptors were obtained from a woman between 18 and 29 years old with Graves' ophthalmopathy.

This clonotype was seen only a few times. DNA for the CDR3: TGTGCCAGCAGCAATAACGCGGCAGTCTATGGCTACACCTTC. This codes for CASSNNAAVYGYTF. The chain recombines TRBV6-1 with TRBJ1-2; D is unresolved. V lost 6 bases to trimming and J lost 4 bases, with 15 bases between them. Germline CDR1 is MNHNS and CDR2 is SASEGT. The CDR3 covers 14 residues.

The chain couples TRBV7-2 to TRBJ1-2, with a tentative D call TRBD1 (5 bases). Germline V CDR1 and CDR2: SGHTA, FQGNSA. Trimming cost V 4 bases and J 7 bases, with 19 bases left between them. The CDR3 runs to 15 residues. CDR3 amino acids: CASSSRGGGGCGYTF. The CDR3 DNA is TGTGCCAGCAGCTCTAGGGGCGGGGGGGGGTGTGGCTACACCTTC.

This chain uses TRBV3-1 with TRBJ2-3; 12 positions match TRBD2. J was trimmed by 0 bases and V by 0 bases; bases with no gene match: 1. This CDR3 has 17 residues. Germline V gives CDR1 LGHDT, CDR2 YNNKEL (reference sequence). The CDR3 nucleotides read TGTGCCAGCAGCCAAGAGGGGACTAGCGGGAGCACAGATACGCAGTATTTT. It yields the protein CASSQEGTSGSTDTQYF.

This clonotype was seen only a few times. The CDR3 nucleotides read TGCGCCAGCAGCTTGCAAGGGCGTTTAAGCACAGATACGCAGTATTTT. It specifies CASSLQGRLSTDTQYF. The rearrangement uses TRBV5-1 and TRBJ2-3; D remains unclear. The CDR3 sequence is 16 residues long. Per the germline V gene, CDR1 is SGHRS and CDR2 is YFSETQ. Trimming left V 1 base short and J 0 bases short, with 12 bases between. The whole variable domain, remainder taken from reference TRBV5-1 and TRBJ2-3, is KAGVTQTPRYLIKTRGQQVTLSCSPISGHRSVSWYQQTPGQGLQFLFEYFSETQRNKGNFPGRFSGRQFSNSRSEMNVSTLELGDSALYLCASSLQGRLSTDTQYFGPGTRLTVL.

This clonotype was counted between two and nine times. The J gene is TRBJ2-7, the V gene TRBV9, with D hard to call. The CDR3 runs to 15 residues. Germline V gene lookup returns CDR1 SGDLS and CDR2 YYNGEE. V lost 4 bases, J lost 1 base, and 15 bases lay in between. CDR3 region: CASSPLVSTSYEQYF. CDR3 nucleotide sequence: TGTGCCAGCAGCCCTCTCGTATCGACGTCCTACGAGCAGTACTTC. The full variable domain, rest sourced from reference TRBV9 and TRBJ2-7, is DSGVTQTPKHLITATGQRVTLRCSPRSGDLSVYWYQQSLDQGLQFLIQYYNGEERAKGNILERFSAQQFPDLHSELNLSSLELGDSALYFCASSPLVSTSYEQYFGPGTRLTVT.

This clonotype occurred many times. The V and J genes are TRBV6-1 and TRBJ1-1; unclear D gene. Deletions cut 9 bases from V and 1 base from J, with 9 bases between. Germline V lookup: CDR1 MNHNS, CDR2 SASEGT. The CDR3 extends over 12 amino acids. The CDR3: CASNQPNTEAFF. CDR3 sequence (DNA): TGTGCCAGTAACCAGCCGAACACTGAAGCTTTCTTT.

This clonotype was counted only a few times. V gene TRBV7-9 combines with J gene TRBJ1-1, with D perhaps matching TRBD1 (5 bases). The CDR3 runs to 11 residues. The ends were cut back, 1 base at V and 11 bases at J, with 8 bases in the middle. The germline CDR1 and CDR2 sequences are SEHNR and FQNEAQ (reference sequence). In nucleotides, the CDR3 is TGTGCCAGCAGCTTAGTGGGGGGGGCTTTCTTT. This gives the protein CASSLVGGAFF.

The chain uses TRBV9 and TRBJ2-7; perhaps TRBD2 as D (6 bases). Germline V gene sequence: CDR1 SGDLS, CDR2 YYNGEE. V dropped 4 bases and J dropped 4 bases, with 15 bases sitting between them. The CDR3 loop spans 14 amino acids. The CDR3 DNA reads as TGTGCCAGCAGCCCCCTGGGGGGAGAATACGAGCAGTACTTC. This codes for CASSPLGGEYEQYF.